These T cell receptor beta chains were read from a single sample in a study of blood T cell repertoires in COVID-19. Assay used: immunoSEQ multiplex PCR; TCRdb lists only in-frame clones, some missing. The sample consists of some 370,000 clones, around 87% of them appearing once. The specimen sequenced was peripheral blood. The receptors here all came from a young woman with COVID-19, enrolled during active disease. The CDR3 runs from the conserved cysteine through the conserved F or W.

v_call	j_call	cdr3_aa
TRBV20-1	TRBJ2-3	CSASFGLVGTDTQYF
TRBV19	TRBJ2-2	CASSHQGFAGELFF
TRBV7-9	TRBJ1-1	CASSPPTGKLNTEAFF
TRBV28	TRBJ2-3	CASSAPRGIADTQYF
TRBV28	TRBJ2-7	CASGNRREQYF
TRBV28	TRBJ1-5	CASSLSQALGGQPQHF
TRBV5-3	TRBJ1-5	CARSLDRGNQPQHF
TRBV11-2	TRBJ2-1	CASTSTGGLAGGYEQFF
TRBV9	TRBJ2-2	CASSPETGGLTGELFF
TRBV21-1	TRBJ2-7	CASSPNRDREVLATQTYEQYF
TRBV19	TRBJ2-7	CASSFRTGRSEQYF
TRBV11-1	TRBJ1-2	CASSSRGNYGYTF
TRBV5-4	TRBJ2-1	CASSSLVQREGRNEQFF
TRBV6-2/TRBV6-3	TRBJ1-5	CASSYSGGSQPQHF
TRBV28	TRBJ1-2	CASRQLGAYGYTF
TRBV27	TRBJ2-1	CASSPRTSRLEQFF
TRBV6-5	TRBJ1-5	CASSPDGNQPQHF
TRBV11-2	TRBJ1-2	CASRLGTLGYGYTF
TRBV24-1	TRBJ2-1	CATSEASGLSSYNEQFF
TRBV28	TRBJ1-5	CASSSGQGGQPQHF
TRBV5-1	TRBJ2-5	CASSLRTGGGETQYF
TRBV4-3	TRBJ2-3	CASRDSSSTDTQYF
TRBV4-3	TRBJ2-7	CASSQDLGLAGEYEQYF
TRBV19	TRBJ2-5	CASSAVVAGEETQYF
TRBV7-2	TRBJ2-1	CASSPNYNEQFF
TRBV4-1	TRBJ1-3	CASSQGRGGRTGNTIYF
TRBV18	TRBJ2-7	CASSPTGKGRGEQYF
TRBV7-8	TRBJ1-5	CASSLGPQQPQHF
TRBV28	TRBJ1-4	CASIKDRDGEKLFF
TRBV10-2	TRBJ2-2	CASSETYGELFF
TRBV7-2	TRBJ2-7	CASSLVSGTGASYEQYF
TRBV5-1	TRBJ2-2	CASRGRRTGELFF
TRBV5-4	TRBJ2-3	CASSFVAFTDTQYF
TRBV28	TRBJ2-2	CASSLQLAGSHTGELFF
TRBV5-8	TRBJ2-7	CASKYSGDEQYF
TRBV5-1	TRBJ2-7	CASSLEGGGPLYEQYF
TRBV2	TRBJ2-5	CASSEVLAASGATQYF
TRBV5-4	TRBJ2-3	CASSFQATTDTQYF
TRBV9	TRBJ2-7	CASSVGEQGSYEQYF
TRBV6-2/TRBV6-3	TRBJ1-2	CASSYDRANYGYTF
TRBV5-1	TRBJ2-1	CASSFSSGSSYNEQFF
TRBV30	TRBJ2-7	CAWSIGLAGTDSYEQYF
TRBV27	TRBJ2-1	CASSQDSLPYNEQFF
TRBV28	TRBJ1-6	CASTPRRGFSYNSPLHF
TRBV10-3	TRBJ1-2	CAISGDTGFGYTF
TRBV6-5	TRBJ2-7	CASSQTRFHEQYF
TRBV11-1	TRBJ2-5	CASSLAEGRGRETQYF